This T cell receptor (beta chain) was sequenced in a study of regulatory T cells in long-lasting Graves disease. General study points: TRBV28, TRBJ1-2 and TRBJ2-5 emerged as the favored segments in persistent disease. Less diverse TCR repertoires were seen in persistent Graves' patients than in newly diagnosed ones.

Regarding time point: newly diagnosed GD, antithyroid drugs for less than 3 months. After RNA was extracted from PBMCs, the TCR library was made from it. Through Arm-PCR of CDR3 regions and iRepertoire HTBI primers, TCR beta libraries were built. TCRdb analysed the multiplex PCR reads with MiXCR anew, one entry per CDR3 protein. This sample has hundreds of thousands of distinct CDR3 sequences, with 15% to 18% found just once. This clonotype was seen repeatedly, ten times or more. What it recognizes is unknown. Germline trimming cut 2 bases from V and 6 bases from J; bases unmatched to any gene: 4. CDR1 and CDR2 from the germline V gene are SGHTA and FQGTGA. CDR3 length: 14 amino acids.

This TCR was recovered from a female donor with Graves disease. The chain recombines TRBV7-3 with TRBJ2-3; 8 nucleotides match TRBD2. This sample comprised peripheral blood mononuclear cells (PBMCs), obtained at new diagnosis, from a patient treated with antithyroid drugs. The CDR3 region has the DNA TGTGCCAGCAGCTTAGGTACTAGCGGCGATACGCAGTATTTT. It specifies CASSLGTSGDTQYF.